This TCR beta chain derives from a study of persistence of HIV-infected CD4 T cells. Across the study: Blood samples, up to roughly 200 mL, came from multiple time points, except a couple of leukapheresis donors sampled once. Study-wide results and limits: The rare CMV-responding cells with HIV-1 proviruses were not separately TCR-sequenced. CMV- and Gag-responding cells had lower TCRbeta richness than CD3/CD28-responding cells.

This clone was detected only a few times. Its antigen is as yet unknown. Stimulation used around 10 ug/mL lysate from CMV-infected fibroblasts. Sorted nonresponding memory CD4+ T cells were CD40L-negative, CD69-negative, CD45RO-high. Adults with HIV-1 started suppressive ART while chronically infected. This was the immunoSEQ version 4 assay in survey mode. Assay: immunoSEQ multiplex PCR; the TCRdb copy retains only in-frame clones and omits some. The table shows 30,000 or so clones, with about four fifths occurring only once. This TCR was recovered from an adult man with HIV who was CMV-seropositive. The material was CD4+ T cells sorted from PBMCs after roughly 17-hour stimulation, obtained from a patient who received antiretroviral therapy.

CDR3 residues: CASTRGTDTQYF. CDR3 sequence (DNA): TGTGCCAGCACCAGGGGCACAGATACGCAGTATTTT. The chain links TRBV2 to TRBJ2-3, with a tentative D call TRBD1 (5 bases). Trimming stripped 7 bases from V and 1 base from J, with 6 bases between. The CDR3 has 12 residues. Germline CDR1 SNHLY, CDR2 FYNNEI. Full variable domain (rest looked up from reference TRBV2 and TRBJ2-3): EPEVTQTPSHQVTQMGQEVILRCVPISNHLYFYWYRQILGQKVEFLVSFYNNEISEKSEIFDDQFSVERPDGSNFTLKIRSTKLEDSAMYFCASTRGTDTQYFGPGTRLTVL.